The rows below give T cell receptor beta chains drawn from one sample of a study of T cell responses to AZD1222 COVID-19 vaccine. Only in-frame clones appear in the TCRdb table, and some are missing; sequencing was by immunoSEQ multiplex PCR. The sample records 200,000 to 250,000 clones, approximately 94% being singletons. This specimen consisted of peripheral blood, obtained 28 days after the second dose of the MenACWY control vaccine. All receptors derive from an adult who received the MenACWY meningococcal vaccine as a control. The CDR3 runs from the conserved cysteine through the conserved F or W. Each record gives: CDR3 length, J gene, D gene, clone size, V gene, CDR3 DNA, CDR3 protein. A D gene is named only where the DNA matches it firmly. Expanded clones are given a class, and other clones once, few, many or no size at all.

cdr3_length: 15
j_call: TRBJ2-2
d_call: TRBD2
clone_size: .
v_call: TRBV11-3
cdr3_nt: TGTGCCAGCAGCTCGGTAGCGGGAGGGCCCGGGGAGCTGTTTTTT
cdr3_aa: CASSSVAGGPGELFF

cdr3_length: 13
j_call: TRBJ1-1
d_call: .
clone_size: .
v_call: TRBV12-3/TRBV12-4
cdr3_nt: TGTGCCAGCAGTTTGTACCTTAGGGCTGAAGCTTTCTTT
cdr3_aa: CASSLYLRAEAFF

cdr3_length: 13
j_call: TRBJ1-5
d_call: .
clone_size: .
v_call: TRBV28
cdr3_nt: TGTGCCAGCAGTTTAAATAGCAATCAGCCCCAGCATTTT
cdr3_aa: CASSLNSNQPQHF

cdr3_length: 16
j_call: TRBJ2-3
d_call: TRBD2
clone_size: .
v_call: TRBV6-2/TRBV6-3
cdr3_nt: TGTGCCAGCAGTTATGCAAGCGGGGGTAGCACAGATACGCAGTATTTT
cdr3_aa: CASSYASGGSTDTQYF

cdr3_length: 15
j_call: TRBJ2-1
d_call: TRBD2
clone_size: .
v_call: TRBV5-4
cdr3_nt: TGTGCCAGCAGCTTGAAGACTAGCGGGGTCAATGAGCAGTTCTTC
cdr3_aa: CASSLKTSGVNEQFF

cdr3_length: 13
j_call: TRBJ1-5
d_call: .
clone_size: once
v_call: TRBV15
cdr3_nt: TGTGCCACCAGCAGCCATAGCAATCAGCCCCAGCATTTT
cdr3_aa: CATSSHSNQPQHF

cdr3_length: 14
j_call: TRBJ2-7
d_call: TRBD1
clone_size: .
v_call: TRBV6-5
cdr3_nt: TGTGCCAGCAGTTACACCCGGGACAGCTACGAGCAGTACTTC
cdr3_aa: CASSYTRDSYEQYF

cdr3_length: 14
j_call: TRBJ1-2
d_call: .
clone_size: .
v_call: TRBV3-1/TRBV3-2
cdr3_nt: TGTGCCAGCAGCCAAGGTGGCAGGGTGGATGGCTACACCTTC
cdr3_aa: CASSQGGRVDGYTF

cdr3_length: 18
j_call: TRBJ2-2
d_call: TRBD2
clone_size: .
v_call: TRBV7-9
cdr3_nt: TGTGCCAGCAGCTTAGGGGATAGCGGGAACTCGAACACCGGGGAGCTGTTTTTT
cdr3_aa: CASSLGDSGNSNTGELFF

cdr3_length: 15
j_call: TRBJ1-5
d_call: TRBD1
clone_size: .
v_call: TRBV30
cdr3_nt: TGTGCCTGGAGCCCGACAGGGGATAGCAATCAGCCCCAGCATTTT
cdr3_aa: CAWSPTGDSNQPQHF

cdr3_length: 15
j_call: TRBJ2-7
d_call: .
clone_size: .
v_call: TRBV5-5
cdr3_nt: TGTGCCAGCAGCTTGCTCCCGGGACAACCCTACGAGCAGTACTTC
cdr3_aa: CASSLLPGQPYEQYF

cdr3_length: 13
j_call: TRBJ2-3
d_call: .
clone_size: .
v_call: TRBV5-1
cdr3_nt: TGCGCCAGCAGCTTATTCTTCGCAGATACGCAGTATTTT
cdr3_aa: CASSLFFADTQYF

cdr3_length: 13
j_call: TRBJ2-5
d_call: .
clone_size: .
v_call: TRBV5-1
cdr3_nt: TGCGCCAGCAGCCAACCCCGCCAAGAGACCCAGTACTTC
cdr3_aa: CASSQPRQETQYF

cdr3_length: 11
j_call: TRBJ2-7
d_call: .
clone_size: once
v_call: TRBV7-8
cdr3_nt: TGTGCCAGCAGTCCATCCTACGAGCAGTACTTC
cdr3_aa: CASSPSYEQYF

cdr3_length: 13
j_call: TRBJ2-7
d_call: TRBD2
clone_size: .
v_call: TRBV28
cdr3_nt: TGTGCCAGCAGTTTGGGACTAGCACGGGAGCAGTACTTC
cdr3_aa: CASSLGLAREQYF

cdr3_length: 13
j_call: TRBJ2-2
d_call: .
clone_size: .
v_call: TRBV28
cdr3_nt: TGTGCCAGCGGGTGGGTGCACACCGGGGAGCTGTTTTTT
cdr3_aa: CASGWVHTGELFF

cdr3_length: 18
j_call: TRBJ1-4
d_call: TRBD1
clone_size: .
v_call: TRBV6-2/TRBV6-3
cdr3_nt: TGTGCCAGCAGCCAGGGACAGGGGAGGGCCGCAACTAATGAAAAACTGTTTTTT
cdr3_aa: CASSQGQGRAATNEKLFF

cdr3_length: 14
j_call: TRBJ2-7
d_call: .
clone_size: .
v_call: TRBV25-1
cdr3_nt: TGTGCCAGCAGTGAATGGTCGGGGGCCGGCGAGCAGTACTTC
cdr3_aa: CASSEWSGAGEQYF

cdr3_length: 19
j_call: TRBJ1-5
d_call: .
clone_size: .
v_call: TRBV7-6
cdr3_nt: TGTGCCAGCAGCGCACTCCCGCCAGATCAGTATGGTAGCAATCAGCCCCAGCATTTT
cdr3_aa: CASSALPPDQYGSNQPQHF

cdr3_length: 15
j_call: TRBJ1-3
d_call: TRBD1
clone_size: .
v_call: TRBV10-3
cdr3_nt: TGTGCCATCAGTACCGACAGGGTCTCTGGAAACACCATATATTTT
cdr3_aa: CAISTDRVSGNTIYF

cdr3_length: 17
j_call: TRBJ2-1
d_call: TRBD2
clone_size: .
v_call: TRBV5-4
cdr3_nt: TGTGCCAGCAGCTTGGTTTGGGGGGGAAGCTCCTACAATGAGCAGTTCTTC
cdr3_aa: CASSLVWGGSSYNEQFF

cdr3_length: 16
j_call: TRBJ1-5
d_call: .
clone_size: .
v_call: TRBV6-5
cdr3_nt: TGTGCCAGCAGTTATTCGGGACCGTCCGGCAATCAGCCCCAGCATTTT
cdr3_aa: CASSYSGPSGNQPQHF

cdr3_length: 14
j_call: TRBJ2-1
d_call: TRBD2
clone_size: .
v_call: TRBV5-1
cdr3_nt: TGCGCCAGCAGCGACGAGCGGGGATCCAATGAGCAGTTCTTC
cdr3_aa: CASSDERGSNEQFF

cdr3_length: 13
j_call: TRBJ1-2
d_call: TRBD1
clone_size: .
v_call: TRBV6-5
cdr3_nt: TGTGCCAGCAGGGCGGACAGGGACTATGGCTACACCTTC
cdr3_aa: CASRADRDYGYTF

cdr3_length: 15
j_call: TRBJ2-5
d_call: TRBD2
clone_size: .
v_call: TRBV9
cdr3_nt: TGTGCCAGCATCAAACCGGGACTACCCCAAGAGACCCAGTACTTC
cdr3_aa: CASIKPGLPQETQYF

cdr3_length: 16
j_call: TRBJ2-5
d_call: .
clone_size: .
v_call: TRBV5-6
cdr3_nt: TGTGCCAGCAGCTCAGGGGTTCGGACGTACCAAGAGACCCAGTACTTC
cdr3_aa: CASSSGVRTYQETQYF

cdr3_length: 13
j_call: TRBJ1-2
d_call: .
clone_size: .
v_call: TRBV6-1
cdr3_nt: TGTGCCAGCAGTGAAGGCAGGGCTCGTGGCTACACCTTC
cdr3_aa: CASSEGRARGYTF

cdr3_length: 13
j_call: TRBJ1-1
d_call: TRBD1
clone_size: .
v_call: TRBV6-5
cdr3_nt: TGTGCCAGCAGTTACGGGACAGGCGCTGAAGCTTTCTTT
cdr3_aa: CASSYGTGAEAFF

cdr3_length: 14
j_call: TRBJ1-2
d_call: TRBD1
clone_size: once
v_call: TRBV5-1
cdr3_nt: TGCGCCAGCAGCTTGGCGTCGACAGGGTCTGGCTACACCTTC
cdr3_aa: CASSLASTGSGYTF

cdr3_length: 18
j_call: TRBJ1-5
d_call: .
clone_size: .
v_call: TRBV4-1
cdr3_nt: TGCGCCAGCAGCCAAGACGTGGGGCTGGGGTCGGCTAATCAGCCCCAGCATTTT
cdr3_aa: CASSQDVGLGSANQPQHF

cdr3_length: 17
j_call: TRBJ2-6
d_call: .
clone_size: .
v_call: TRBV7-8
cdr3_nt: TGTGCCAGCAGCTTAGCGTCCCAGGGCTCTGGGGCCAACGTCCTGACTTTC
cdr3_aa: CASSLASQGSGANVLTF

cdr3_length: 14
j_call: TRBJ2-6
d_call: .
clone_size: .
v_call: TRBV28
cdr3_nt: TGTGCCAGCAGCTCCGCCTCGGGGGCCAACGTCCTGACTTTC
cdr3_aa: CASSSASGANVLTF

cdr3_length: 14
j_call: TRBJ2-5
d_call: TRBD1
clone_size: .
v_call: TRBV2
cdr3_nt: TGTGCCAGTCACCGGGACAGGGAGATGGAGACCCAGTACTTC
cdr3_aa: CASHRDREMETQYF

cdr3_length: 13
j_call: TRBJ1-6
d_call: .
clone_size: .
v_call: TRBV2
cdr3_nt: TGTGCCAGCAGTGGAGGGTGGAATTCACCCCTCCACTTT
cdr3_aa: CASSGGWNSPLHF

cdr3_length: 13
j_call: TRBJ2-2
d_call: TRBD1
clone_size: .
v_call: TRBV5-1
cdr3_nt: TGCGCCAGCCGGACAGGTGAAGCCGGGGAGCTGTTTTTT
cdr3_aa: CASRTGEAGELFF

cdr3_length: 16
j_call: TRBJ2-3
d_call: .
clone_size: .
v_call: TRBV3-1/TRBV3-2
cdr3_nt: TGTGCCAGCAGCGACCTACAGCGGCCCACGACAGATACGCAGTATTTT
cdr3_aa: CASSDLQRPTTDTQYF

cdr3_length: 12
j_call: TRBJ2-7
d_call: .
clone_size: .
v_call: TRBV28
cdr3_nt: TGTGCCAGCAGAAAGGGCACCTACGAGCAGTACTTC
cdr3_aa: CASRKGTYEQYF

cdr3_length: 17
j_call: TRBJ1-3
d_call: .
clone_size: .
v_call: TRBV18
cdr3_nt: TGTGCCAGCTCACGTGGGACCGAGACCAACTCTGGAAACACCATATATTTT
cdr3_aa: CASSRGTETNSGNTIYF

cdr3_length: 13
j_call: TRBJ1-1
d_call: .
clone_size: .
v_call: TRBV30
cdr3_nt: TGTGCCTTGAGGGGGGCCATGAACACTGAAGCTTTCTTT
cdr3_aa: CALRGAMNTEAFF

cdr3_length: 14
j_call: TRBJ2-4
d_call: .
clone_size: .
v_call: TRBV5-1
cdr3_nt: TGCGCCAGCAGCTTAGGGGGAGACCCAAACATTCAGTACTTC
cdr3_aa: CASSLGGDPNIQYF

cdr3_length: 18
j_call: TRBJ1-1
d_call: .
clone_size: .
v_call: TRBV5-1
cdr3_nt: TGCGCCAGCAGCTTGGATCGGACAACAATAACCTTGGGCACTGAAGCTTTCTTT
cdr3_aa: CASSLDRTTITLGTEAFF

cdr3_length: 14
j_call: TRBJ2-7
d_call: TRBD1
clone_size: .
v_call: TRBV15
cdr3_nt: TGTGCCACCAGCAGAGCAGGGGACAGGGTTGGGCAGTACTTC
cdr3_aa: CATSRAGDRVGQYF

cdr3_length: 14
j_call: TRBJ2-1
d_call: TRBD2
clone_size: .
v_call: TRBV30
cdr3_nt: TGTGCCGCCCGCCTAAGCGGGAGTTTCTATGAGCAGTTCTTC
cdr3_aa: CAARLSGSFYEQFF

cdr3_length: 12
j_call: TRBJ1-1
d_call: .
clone_size: .
v_call: TRBV7-9
cdr3_nt: TGTGCCAGCAGCTTAAACCTCCCTGAAGCTTTCTTT
cdr3_aa: CASSLNLPEAFF

cdr3_length: 14
j_call: TRBJ1-5
d_call: .
clone_size: .
v_call: TRBV4-2
cdr3_nt: TGTGCCAGCAGCCAAGGAGTAGTCAATCAGCCCCAGCATTTT
cdr3_aa: CASSQGVVNQPQHF

cdr3_length: 15
j_call: TRBJ1-1
d_call: .
clone_size: .
v_call: TRBV5-1
cdr3_nt: TGCGCCAGCAGCTTCCAACCAACTGGGAACACTGAAGCTTTCTTT
cdr3_aa: CASSFQPTGNTEAFF

cdr3_length: 15
j_call: TRBJ2-7
d_call: .
clone_size: .
v_call: TRBV5-4
cdr3_nt: TGTGCCAGCAGTTGGGGCGTGACAGAAGGGTACGAGCAGTACTTC
cdr3_aa: CASSWGVTEGYEQYF

cdr3_length: 16
j_call: TRBJ2-3
d_call: TRBD1
clone_size: .
v_call: TRBV10-3
cdr3_nt: TGTGCCATCAGGACGGGGACAGGGAAAGAGACAGATACGCAGTATTTT
cdr3_aa: CAIRTGTGKETDTQYF

cdr3_length: 16
j_call: TRBJ1-5
d_call: .
clone_size: .
v_call: TRBV28
cdr3_nt: TGTGCCAGCAGCCGCGAGGGGGGCGCGGTCAATCAGCCCCAGCATTTT
cdr3_aa: CASSREGGAVNQPQHF